What follows are 5 T cell receptor beta chains derived from one specimen sequenced in a study of blood T cell repertoires in COVID-19. Produced via immunoSEQ multiplex PCR; TCRdb's table is partial and in-frame only. The sample yields approximately 210,000 clones, less than 90% seen once. What was sequenced was peripheral blood. These TCRs come from a man aged 25-45 years with active or convalescent COVID-19.

This clone was seen just once. The chain combines TRBV9 with TRBJ1-2; D gene ambiguous. CDR3 length equals 15 residues. Germline V gene sequence: CDR1 SGDLS, CDR2 YYNGEE. With 0 bases removed from V and 4 bases from J, the gap between germline ends came to 13 bases. In nucleotides, the CDR3 is TGTGCCAGCAGCGTAGCTGGAGGACGGGCCTATGGCTACACCTTC. Protein: CASSVAGGRAYGYTF.

This clone occurred once. The chain is built from TRBV28 and TRBJ2-1; 10 nucleotides align to TRBD1. J lost 4 bases, V lost 5 bases, and 11 bases had no gene match. This CDR3 comprises 17 residues. The germline V gene has CDR1 MDHEN and CDR2 SYDVKM. This CDR3 is CASSKDRGKPPYNEQFF. The CDR3 DNA reads as TGTGCCAGCAGTAAGGACAGGGGGAAACCTCCATACAATGAGCAGTTCTTC.

This sequence joins TRBV29-1 and TRBJ2-1; 9 bases line up with TRBD2. The CDR3 spans 16 residues. In germline, CDR1 is SQVTM, CDR2 ANQGSEA. V gave up 7 bases and J gave up 8 bases; unmatched junction bases: 18. The CDR3 here is CSAVLRPSGNVDEQFF. In nucleotides, the CDR3 is TGCAGCGCCGTATTGAGGCCTAGCGGGAACGTGGATGAGCAGTTCTTC.

This clone occurred once. The gene calls are TRBV24-1 and TRBJ1-5; D gene unclear. There are 12 residues in the CDR3. Trimming pared 4 bases from V and 7 bases from J, leaving 7 bases between. The V gene's germline CDR1 is KGHDR and CDR2 SFDVKD. The CDR3 DNA reads as TGTGCCACCAGTGAAGGGAGCCAGCCCCAGCATTTT. It encodes CATSEGSQPQHF.

V and J are TRBV18 and TRBJ1-1, with a weak D call TRBD1 (6 bases). CDR1 and CDR2 (germline): KGHSH, LQKENI. The CDR3 covers 15 residues. Trimming removed 3 bases from V and 5 bases from J, with 16 bases in between. The CDR3 reads CASSPKTGVGTEAFF. The CDR3 region has the DNA TGTGCCAGCTCACCGAAGACAGGAGTAGGTACTGAAGCTTTCTTT. Full variable domain (rest looked up from reference TRBV18 and TRBJ1-1): NAGVMQNPRHLVRRRGQEARLRCSPMKGHSHVYWYRQLPEEGLKFMVYLQKENIIDESGMPKERFSAEFPKEGPSILRIQQVVRGDSAAYFCASSPKTGVGTEAFFGQGTRLTVV.